One sample yielded the 30 T cell receptor beta chains listed below, sequenced in a study of OX40 agonist ivuxolimab in advanced cancers. TCRdb's table, derived via immunoSEQ multiplex PCR, lists solely in-frame clones and lacks some. The sample shows over 85,000 clones, roughly 80% of them seen only once. Specimen: CD4+ or CD8+ T cells sorted from blood, collected in a trial of the OX40 agonist ivuxolimab. These TCRs come from an adult with an advanced solid tumor such as melanoma, head and neck, liver or kidney cancer.

About this clone: The same CDR3 arises from other DNA sequences in this sample as well. This chain uses TRBV2 with TRBJ2-7; 14 positions match TRBD2. The V segment lost 8 bases and the J segment 0 bases; nucleotides outside the gene matches: 6. The CDR3 spans 16 residues. The germline V gene has CDR1 SNHLY and CDR2 FYNNEI. The CDR3 coding sequence is TGTGCCAGCCGTGGGACTAGCGGGAGCCGCTCCTACGAGCAGTACTTC. Translation gives CASRGTSGSRSYEQYF.

J is TRBJ2-3 and V is TRBV7-7, with 12 bases matching TRBD2. The CDR3 runs to 16 residues. The germline V gene has CDR1 SSHAT and CDR2 FNYEAQ (reference sequence). V dropped 5 bases and J dropped 6; count of bases not matched to a gene: 9. The CDR3 reads CASSPTSGSAADTQYF. CDR3 sequence (DNA): TGTGCCAGCAGCCCGACTAGCGGGAGTGCGGCGGATACGCAGTATTTT.

The CDR3 region is CASSLGTGAGNTIYF. Written as DNA, the CDR3 is TGTGCCAGCAGTTTAGGGACAGGGGCTGGAAACACCATATATTTT. The chain employs TRBV28 and TRBJ1-3, with 10 bases lining up with TRBD1. The CDR3 contains 15 residues. CDR1 MDHEN and CDR2 SYDVKM come from the germline V gene. With V trimmed by 2 bases and J by 2 bases, 0 bases remained unmatched.

V gene TRBV7-2 combines with J gene TRBJ2-7; D is possibly TRBD2 (5 bases). CDR3 length: 14 amino acids. V was shortened by 5 bases and J by 1 base, with 12 bases between the two germline ends. Per germline, CDR1 SGHTA and CDR2 FQGNSA. In DNA, the CDR3 is TGTGCCAGCAGCACACGGGATCGGTCCTACGAGCAGTACTTC. Its translation: CASSTRDRSYEQYF. Complete variable domain (other parts from reference TRBV7-2 and TRBJ2-7): GAGVSQSPSNKVTEKGKDVELRCDPISGHTALYWYRQSLGQGLEFLIYFQGNSAPDKSGLPSDRFSAERTGGSVSTLTIQRTQQEDSAVYLCASSTRDRSYEQYFGPGTRLTVT.

The sample holds a few counts of this clone. CDR3 residues: CASSATGAATNEKLFF. CDR3 bases: TGTGCCAGCAGCGCCACAGGGGCTGCAACTAATGAAAAACTGTTTTTT. The chain employs TRBV7-2 and TRBJ1-4, with 7 bases aligning to TRBD1. Per germline, CDR1 SGHTA and CDR2 FQGNSA. The CDR3 consists of 16 residues. With 5 bases clipped from V and 0 bases from J, the junction kept 6 bases outside the gene matches.

The chain carries TRBV29-1 and TRBJ1-2; no reliable D call. V gave up 4 bases and J gave up 3 bases, with 6 bases separating them. The CDR3 runs 11 residues. Per germline, CDR1 SQVTM and CDR2 ANQGSEA. The CDR3 DNA is TGCAGCGTTGTCACGGACTATGGCTACACCTTC. Translated: CSVVTDYGYTF. Using reference TRBV29-1 and TRBJ1-2 for the parts outside the CDR3, the full variable domain is SAVISQKPSRDICQRGTSLTIQCQVDSQVTMMFWYRQQPGQSLTLIATANQGSEATYESGFVIDKFPISRPNLTFSTLTVSNMSPEDSSIYLCSVVTDYGYTFGSGTRLTVV.

J is TRBJ1-1 and V is TRBV18; tentative D call: TRBD1 (5 bases). Deletions cut 4 bases from V and 0 bases from J, with 18 bases between. The length of the CDR3 is 17 residues. The germline V gene encodes CDR1 KGHSH and CDR2 LQKENI. CDR3 residues: CASSRRDQGTMNTEAFF. In DNA form, the CDR3 reads TGTGCCAGCTCACGCCGGGACCAGGGTACCATGAACACTGAAGCTTTCTTT.

This chain joins TRBV7-2 and TRBJ2-7; TRBD1 matches 8 bases. After removal of 5 bases from V and 2 bases from J, the junction contained 8 bases not matched to a gene. The CDR3 contains 15 residues. Looked up from germline, CDR1 is SGHTA and CDR2 is FQGNSA. The CDR3 DNA sequence: TGTGCCAGCAGCACCAGACAGGGGTCTCCCTACGAGCAGTACTTC. The encoded protein is CASSTRQGSPYEQYF.

The chain couples TRBV27 to TRBJ2-1; TRBD2 agrees at 15 bases. With V trimmed by 5 bases and J by 7 bases, 9 bases remained unmatched. Germline-derived CDR1 and CDR2 are MNHEY and SMNVEV (reference sequence). The CDR3 is 17 residues long. The CDR3 loop reads CASSTSGLAGGRNEQFF. CDR3 in DNA: TGTGCCAGCAGTACCTCGGGACTAGCGGGAGGAAGAAATGAGCAGTTCTTC.

This clone has more than one count but fewer than ten. The chain links TRBV5-1 to TRBJ2-1; 9 bases line up with TRBD2. J lost 0 bases, V lost 4 bases, and 11 bases had no gene match. CDR1 and CDR2 from the germline V gene are SGHRS and YFSETQ. The length of the CDR3 is 18 residues. The CDR3 DNA follows: TGCGCCAGCAGCAAAAGAGCGGGAGGAAAGAGCTCCTACAATGAGCAGTTCTTC. Translated: CASSKRAGGKSSYNEQFF.

A few counts support this clone. The chain employs TRBV28 and TRBJ1-5; D not certain. CDR3 length equals 15 residues. V dropped 2 bases and J dropped 0 bases, with 8 bases sitting between them. Per the germline V gene, CDR1 is MDHEN and CDR2 is SYDVKM. The DNA of the CDR3 is TGTGCCAGCAGTTTACAGAAGGGTAGCAATCAGCCCCAGCATTTT. Translating it yields CASSLQKGSNQPQHF.

The chain links TRBV5-4 to TRBJ1-2; D gene uncertain. Trimming took off 0 bases at V and 0 bases at J, with 6 bases between the two ends. Germline V gene data show CDR1 as SGHNT and CDR2 as YYREEE (reference sequence). The CDR3 is made up of 14 amino acids. The CDR3 sequence: CASSLGDANYGYTF. Here the CDR3 DNA reads TGTGCCAGCAGCTTGGGAGACGCTAACTATGGCTACACCTTC.

V and J are TRBV6-5 and TRBJ1-1; D perhaps matches TRBD1 (5 bases). The V end was cut by 6 bases, the J end by 1 base, with 12 bases between. CDR1 and CDR2 from the germline V gene are MNHEY and SVGAGI. CDR3 length: 14 residues. The CDR3 bases are TGTGCCAGCAGGCGACAGATCGAGAACACTGAAGCTTTCTTT. It codes for CASRRQIENTEAFF.

V and J are TRBV2 and TRBJ1-5; D not certain. V was clipped by 6 bases and J by 7 bases, with 16 bases between them. Germline CDR1 SNHLY, CDR2 FYNNEI. This CDR3 spans 14 amino acids. CDR3 loop: CASRREISGQPQHF. CDR3 sequence (DNA): TGTGCCAGCAGGAGAGAAATCAGCGGGCAGCCCCAGCATTTT.

The J gene is TRBJ2-7, the V gene TRBV10-3, with 8 bases matching TRBD2. The CDR3 runs to 14 residues. V shed 6 bases and J 2 bases; nucleotides not matched to a gene: 6. Germline V CDR1 and CDR2: ENHRY, SYGVKD. CDR3 coding DNA: TGTGCCATCAGGACCGGGACTAGGCCCTACGAGCAGTACTTC. Translation gives CAIRTGTRPYEQYF.

The chain carries TRBV6-1 and TRBJ2-5, with D perhaps matching TRBD2 (7 bases). V lost 5 bases and J 5 bases, leaving 18 bases between the germline ends. Germline lookup yields CDR1 MNHNS and CDR2 SASEGT. The length of the CDR3 is 15 residues. Here the CDR3 reads CASSPQRGGQETQYF. DNA for the CDR3: TGTGCCAGCAGTCCCCAGAGGGGGGGTCAGGAGACCCAGTACTTC.

V and J are TRBV27 and TRBJ2-3; 8 bases map to TRBD2. Germline V gives CDR1 MNHEY, CDR2 SMNVEV (reference sequence). V gave up 6 bases and J gave up 14 bases; unmatched junction bases: 13. CDR3 length equals 13 residues. The CDR3 loop reads CASRPRSGSLWYF. In DNA, the CDR3 is TGTGCCAGCAGACCGAGGAGCGGGAGCCTATGGTATTTT.

CDR3 sequence (DNA): TGCAGTGCTAGAGTCGCACCTACCCAGTACTTC. It yields the protein CSARVAPTQYF. The chain employs TRBV20-1 and TRBJ2-5; D gene ambiguous. There are 11 residues in the CDR3. Between the trimmed V and J ends, which lost 1 base and 8 bases, there was a span of 8 bases. The germline gives CDR1 DFQATT, CDR2 SNEGSKA (reference sequence).

This chain links TRBV4-3 with TRBJ1-2; D possibly corresponds to TRBD1 (6 bases). The CDR3 has 13 amino acids. CDR1 is LGHNA, CDR2 YSLEER, per germline. V shed 0 bases and J shed 7 bases, with 9 bases lying between them. The CDR3: CASSQDRGFGYTF. In DNA form, the CDR3 reads TGCGCCAGCAGCCAAGATAGGGGGTTTGGCTACACCTTC.

The chain links TRBV6-1 to TRBJ1-5, with D hard to call. The CDR3 totals 15 residues. Deletions cut 1 base from V and 1 base from J, with 8 bases between. Germline V lookup: CDR1 MNHNS, CDR2 SASEGT. CDR3 bases: TGTGCCAGCAGTGAAGACGGTTTGAGCAATCAGCCCCAGCATTTT. This gives the protein CASSEDGLSNQPQHF.

This chain's CDR3 is CASSFGQANTDTQYF. Written as DNA, the CDR3 is TGTGCCAGCAGCTTTGGACAGGCAAACACAGATACGCAGTATTTT. This rearrangement joins TRBV7-9 to TRBJ2-3, with TRBD1 matching over 7 bases. Germline-derived CDR1 and CDR2 are SEHNR and FQNEAQ (reference sequence). CDR3 length equals 15 residues. The V gene end was trimmed by 3 bases and the J gene end by 2 bases; junction bases not matched to a gene: 5.

The genes are TRBV7-9 and TRBJ1-1, with 7 bases lining up with TRBD1. The CDR3 contains 15 residues. Germline CDR1 reads SEHNR; CDR2 reads FQNEAQ (reference sequence). V lost 5 bases, J lost 7 bases, and 13 bases stayed unmatched. CDR3 DNA: TGTGCCAGCAGCAAAGGGCTTCCCGGGACAGATGAAGCTTTCTTT. Its protein is CASSKGLPGTDEAFF.

This chain links TRBV19 with TRBJ2-3, with 7 positions matching TRBD1. Per germline, CDR1 LNHDA and CDR2 SQIVND (reference sequence). The CDR3 sequence is 14 residues long. The V and J ends lost 5 bases and 1 base, in that order; junction bases with no gene match: 3. The CDR3, as DNA: TGTGCCAGTAGTTCCGGACAGGGCACAGATACGCAGTATTTT. This encodes CASSSGQGTDTQYF.

The CDR3 region is CASSLGTTTLGKQFF. CDR3 sequence (DNA): TGTGCCAGCAGCTTAGGCACTACCACCCTTGGTAAGCAGTTCTTC. The chain recombines TRBV7-2 with TRBJ2-1; D remains ambiguous. V was pared by 1 base and J by 11 bases, with 18 bases between. Germline CDR1 and CDR2: SGHTA and FQGNSA. The CDR3 sequence is 15 residues long.

The chain has TRBV11-2 and TRBJ2-7; D may match TRBD1 or TRBD2 (5 bases each). Between the trimmed V and J ends, which lost 0 bases and 2 bases, there was a span of 8 bases. Germline CDR1 reads SGHAT; CDR2 reads FQNNGV. The CDR3 is 14 residues long. CDR3 bases: TGTGCCAGCAGCTTAGATCCGGGGCCCTACGAGCAGTACTTC. Translated, it gives CASSLDPGPYEQYF.

The J gene is TRBJ1-2, the V gene TRBV7-9, with a weak D call TRBD1 (5 bases). V lost 6 bases and J 4 bases, leaving 15 bases between the germline ends. Germline-derived CDR1 and CDR2 are SEHNR and FQNEAQ (reference sequence). This CDR3 contains 14 residues. Here the CDR3 reads CASRIAGQSYGYTF. The CDR3 bases are TGTGCCAGCAGAATTGCAGGGCAAAGCTATGGCTACACCTTC.

In DNA, the CDR3 is TGTGCCTGGAGTGTACAAAACGAGCAGTACTTC. It yields the protein CAWSVQNEQYF. V usage is TRBV30 and J usage is TRBJ2-7; D uncertain. The germline CDR1 and CDR2 sequences are GTSNPN and SVGIG (reference sequence). V gave up 0 bases and J gave up 5 bases, with 5 bases separating them. There are 11 residues in the CDR3.

The rearrangement joins TRBV9 to TRBJ1-6, with D unresolved. This CDR3 is 14 amino acids long. V was pared by 0 bases and J by 6 bases, with 7 bases between. CDR1 is SGDLS and CDR2 is YYNGEE in the germline V gene. The CDR3: CASSVGVSNSPLHF. The CDR3 bases are TGTGCCAGCAGCGTAGGGGTCTCTAATTCACCCCTCCACTTT.

This clone was observed a few times. The CDR3 reads CASSSTGGYNSPLHF. DNA for the CDR3: TGTGCCAGTAGTTCGACGGGGGGCTATAATTCACCCCTCCACTTT. V gene TRBV19 combines with J gene TRBJ1-6; weak D call: TRBD1 (5 bases). Germline V gene sequence: CDR1 LNHDA, CDR2 SQIVND (reference sequence). This CDR3 comprises 15 residues. V shed 5 bases and J shed 3 bases, with 11 bases lying between them.

The genes are TRBV12-5 and TRBJ1-5; a weak D match, TRBD1 (6 bases). The CDR3 covers 17 residues. Trimming removed 0 bases from V and 1 base from J, with 13 bases in between. The germline V gene encodes CDR1 LGHNT and CDR2 FRNRAP. The CDR3 DNA sequence: TGTGCTAGTGGTTTGGTTAGGGGGATTGAGAGCAATCAGCCCCAGCATTTT. As protein: CASGLVRGIESNQPQHF. Variable domain in full (rest from reference TRBV12-5 and TRBJ1-5): DARVTQTPRHKVTEMGQEVTMRCQPILGHNTVFWYRQTMMQGLELLAYFRNRAPLDDSGMPKDRFSAEMPDATLATLKIQPSEPRDSAVYFCASGLVRGIESNQPQHFGDGTRLSIL.